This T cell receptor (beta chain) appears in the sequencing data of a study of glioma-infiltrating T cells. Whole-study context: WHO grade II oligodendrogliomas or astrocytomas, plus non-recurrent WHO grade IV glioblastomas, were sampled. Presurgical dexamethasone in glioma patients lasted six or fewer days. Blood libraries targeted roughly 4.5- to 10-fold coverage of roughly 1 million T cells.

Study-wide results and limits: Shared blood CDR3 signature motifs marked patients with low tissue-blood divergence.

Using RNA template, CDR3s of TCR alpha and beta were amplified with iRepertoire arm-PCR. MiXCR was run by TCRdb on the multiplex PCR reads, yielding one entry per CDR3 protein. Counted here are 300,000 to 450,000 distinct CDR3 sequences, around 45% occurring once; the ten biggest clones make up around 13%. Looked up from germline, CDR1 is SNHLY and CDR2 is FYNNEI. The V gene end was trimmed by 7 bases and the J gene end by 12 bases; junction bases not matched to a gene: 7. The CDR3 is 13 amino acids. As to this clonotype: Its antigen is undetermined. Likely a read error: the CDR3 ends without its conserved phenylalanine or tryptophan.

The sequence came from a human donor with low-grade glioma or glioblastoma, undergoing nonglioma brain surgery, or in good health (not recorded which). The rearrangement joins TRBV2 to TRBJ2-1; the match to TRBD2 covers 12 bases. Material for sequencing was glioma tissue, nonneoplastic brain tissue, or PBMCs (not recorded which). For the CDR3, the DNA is TGTGCCAGCAATCCGGGACTAGCGGGTCCGCAGTTCCTC. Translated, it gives CASNPGLAGPQFL.